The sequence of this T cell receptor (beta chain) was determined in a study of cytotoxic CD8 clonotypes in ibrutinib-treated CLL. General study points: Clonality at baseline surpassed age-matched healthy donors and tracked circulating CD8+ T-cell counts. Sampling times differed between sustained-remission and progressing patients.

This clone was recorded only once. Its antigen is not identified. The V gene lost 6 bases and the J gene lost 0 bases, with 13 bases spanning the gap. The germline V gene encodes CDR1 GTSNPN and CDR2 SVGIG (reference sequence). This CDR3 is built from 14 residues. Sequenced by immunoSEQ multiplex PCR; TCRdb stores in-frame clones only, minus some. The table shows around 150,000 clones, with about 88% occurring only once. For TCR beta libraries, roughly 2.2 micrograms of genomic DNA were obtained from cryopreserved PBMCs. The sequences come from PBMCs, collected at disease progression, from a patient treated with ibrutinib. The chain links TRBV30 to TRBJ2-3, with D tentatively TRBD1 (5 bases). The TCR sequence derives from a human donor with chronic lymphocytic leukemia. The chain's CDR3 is CACRVGRSTDTQYF. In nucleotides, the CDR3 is TGTGCCTGCCGGGTGGGGCGGAGCACAGATACGCAGTATTTT.